The entry below describes one T cell receptor beta chain. Its antigen remains unknown. The sample contains more than one DNA sequence encoding this CDR3. Profiling relied on immunoSEQ multiplex PCR, and the TCRdb table lists in-frame clones only, not all of them. This sample has roughly 150,000 clones; around 90% occur once, and the top ten carry less than 1.3%. This sample is part of a study of T cell responses to AZD1222 COVID-19 vaccine. Regarding the study as a whole: Increased Spike-specific TCR breadth and depth were observed after two AZD1222 doses.

Per germline, CDR1 LNHDA and CDR2 SQIVND (reference sequence). The junction had 2 bases not matched to a gene; V was cut back by 5 bases and J by 2 bases. This CDR3 comprises 14 residues. The source is an adult who received the AZD1222 COVID-19 vaccine. The V call is TRBV19, the J call TRBJ1-5; 8 nucleotides agree with TRBD1. The starting material was peripheral blood, obtained 28 days after the second AZD1222 dose. In nucleotides, the CDR3 is TGTGCCAGTAGTCTGACAGGGGGCAATCAGCCCCAGCATTTT. It is translated as CASSLTGGNQPQHF.